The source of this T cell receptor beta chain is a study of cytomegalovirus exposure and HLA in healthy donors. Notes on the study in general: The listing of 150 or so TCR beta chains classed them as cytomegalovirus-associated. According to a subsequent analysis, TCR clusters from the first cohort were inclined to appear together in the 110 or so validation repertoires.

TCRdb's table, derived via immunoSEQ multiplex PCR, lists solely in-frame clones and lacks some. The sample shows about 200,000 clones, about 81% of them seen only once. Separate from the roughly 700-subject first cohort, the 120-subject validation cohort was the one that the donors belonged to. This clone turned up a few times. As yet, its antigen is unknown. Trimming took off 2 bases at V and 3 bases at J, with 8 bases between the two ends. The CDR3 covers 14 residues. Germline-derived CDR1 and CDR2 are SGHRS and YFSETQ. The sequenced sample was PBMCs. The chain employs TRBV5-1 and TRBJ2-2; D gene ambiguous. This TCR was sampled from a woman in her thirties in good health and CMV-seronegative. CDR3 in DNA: TGCGCCAGCAGCTTCGTGTTAGACACCGGGGAGCTGTTTTTT. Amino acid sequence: CASSFVLDTGELFF.